The rows below give T cell receptor beta chains drawn from one sample of a study of cytomegalovirus exposure and HLA in healthy donors. Clones were read by immunoSEQ multiplex PCR, and TCRdb kept only the in-frame ones, dropping some. This table holds more than 90,000 clones, 60% to 85% found once. The sample was PBMCs. The source is a man in his forties or fifties in good health and CMV-seropositive. Both conserved end residues are part of each CDR3. The D gene is left open where the match is weak. For some rows the clone size is stated as once, few or many, or as a class when expanded; others skip it.

>.|18|TRBD2|TRBJ2-3|TRBV9
CASSHPGRGGASTDTQYF
TGTGCCAGCAGCCACCCGGGCCGCGGGGGGGCTAGCACAGATACGCAGTATTTT
>.|15|TRBD1|TRBJ2-5|TRBV5-1
CASSQRDRDRETQYF
TGCGCCAGCAGCCAACGGGACAGGGATAGGGAGACCCAGTACTTC
>.|11|.|TRBJ2-7|TRBV30
CAWSRKYEQYF
TGTGCCTGGAGTCGTAAGTACGAGCAGTACTTC
>.|16|TRBD1|TRBJ1-2|TRBV4-3
CASSQETGTGARGYTF
TGCGCCAGCAGCCAAGAAACCGGAACAGGGGCGAGGGGCTACACCTTC
>.|16|.|TRBJ1-2|TRBV23-1
CASSQSKQGRCYGYTF
TGCGCCAGCAGTCAATCTAAACAGGGACGGTGCTATGGCTACACCTTC
>.|16|TRBD1|TRBJ2-5|TRBV28
CASSAGTGGRGETQYF
TGTGCCAGCAGTGCCGGGACAGGGGGTAGGGGTGAGACCCAGTACTTC
>.|13|.|TRBJ2-7|TRBV7-2
CASSSRGRGEQYF
TGTGCCAGCAGCTCCAGGGGAAGGGGCGAGCAGTACTTC
>once|14|TRBD1|TRBJ2-7|TRBV6-5
CAVQRGTGGYEQYF
TGTGCCGTACAGAGGGGGACAGGGGGCTACGAGCAGTACTTC
>.|12|.|TRBJ1-2|TRBV30
CATGREGYGYTF
TGTGCTACCGGCAGGGAGGGCTATGGCTACACCTTC
>.|14|.|TRBJ1-6|TRBV6-5
CASNPTGYNSPLHF
TGTGCCAGCAACCCGACAGGCTATAATTCACCCCTCCACTTT
>.|15|TRBD2|TRBJ2-3|TRBV10-3
CAIKGSGGSTDTQYF
TGTGCCATCAAGGGGAGCGGGGGTAGCACAGATACGCAGTATTTT
>.|16|.|TRBJ1-2|TRBV4-3
CASSQEIGTLNYGYTF
TGCGCCAGCAGCCAAGAAATCGGGACACTTAACTATGGCTACACCTTC
>.|16|TRBD1|TRBJ2-2|TRBV14
CASSRRGQGYTGELFF
TGTGCCAGCAGCCGACGGGGACAGGGATACACCGGGGAGCTGTTTTTT
>few|18|TRBD1|TRBJ2-1|TRBV5-4
CASSLAGTGGSLYNEQFF
TGTGCCAGCAGCTTGGCCGGGACAGGGGGATCCCTCTACAATGAGCAGTTCTTC
>.|14|TRBD2|TRBJ2-7|TRBV5-1
CASSRLAGEHEQYF
TGCGCCAGCAGCCGACTAGCGGGAGAACACGAGCAGTACTTC
>once|15|.|TRBJ2-3|TRBV9
CASSVAGGRTDTQYF
TGTGCCAGCAGCGTAGCCGGCGGTCGCACAGATACGCAGTATTTT
>.|13|TRBD2|TRBJ2-3|TRBV30
CAWTMTSGDTQYF
TGTGCCTGGACTATGACTAGCGGAGATACGCAGTATTTT
>few|17|TRBD2|TRBJ2-1|TRBV19
CASTKGLAGSSYNEQFF
TGTGCCAGTACCAAGGGACTAGCGGGTAGCTCCTACAATGAGCAGTTCTTC
>.|14|TRBD1|TRBJ1-1|TRBV25-1
CASSELDRATEAFF
TGTGCCAGCAGTGAATTAGACAGGGCAACTGAAGCTTTCTTT
>.|17|.|TRBJ1-1|TRBV7-8
CASSLAGSGGKNTEAFF
TGTGCCAGCAGCTTAGCTGGGTCTGGGGGCAAGAACACTGAAGCTTTCTTT
>few|14|TRBD2|TRBJ2-5|TRBV6-1
CASNLAGPGETQYF
TGTGCCAGCAATCTAGCGGGCCCCGGGGAGACCCAGTACTTC
>.|13|.|TRBJ2-5|TRBV5-1
CASSIQIQETQYF
TGCGCCAGCAGCATCCAGATCCAAGAGACCCAGTACTTC
>.|13|.|TRBJ2-3|TRBV7-2
CASSLGAADTQYF
TGTGCCAGCAGCTTAGGGGCCGCAGATACGCAGTATTTT
>.|15|TRBD1|TRBJ1-1|TRBV5-4
CASSLRTGMNTEAFF
TGTGCCAGCAGCTTAAGGACAGGGATGAACACTGAAGCTTTCTTT
>.|13|.|TRBJ1-1|TRBV10-3
CAIRVGGVTEAFF
TGTGCCATCAGGGTGGGAGGAGTGACTGAAGCTTTCTTT
>.|13|.|TRBJ2-3|TRBV11-3
CATKGGASDTQYF
TGTGCCACCAAAGGGGGGGCTTCAGATACGCAGTATTTT
>once|13|.|TRBJ1-2|TRBV6-5
CAASPSGFEGYTF
TGTGCCGCGTCTCCATCGGGGTTTGAGGGCTACACCTTC
>.|13|.|TRBJ2-3|TRBV30
CAWSKGHTDTQYF
TGTGCCTGGAGTAAGGGGCACACAGATACGCAGTATTTT
>.|15|.|TRBJ1-2|TRBV4-1
CASSQGRGNDYGYTF
TGCGCCAGCAGCCAAGGTAGGGGCAACGACTATGGCTACACCTTC
>few|18|TRBD1|TRBJ1-1|TRBV5-1
CASSQGQGAPRMNTEAFF
TGCGCCAGCAGCCAAGGACAGGGGGCGCCGAGGATGAACACTGAAGCTTTCTTT
>.|13|.|TRBJ2-7|TRBV12-5
CASGFGTGLEQYF
TGTGCTAGTGGTTTTGGAACAGGGCTCGAGCAGTACTTC
>.|16|.|TRBJ2-7|TRBV7-9
CASSLAYGKSSYEQYF
TGTGCCAGCAGCTTAGCGTACGGGAAAAGCTCCTACGAGCAGTACTTC
>.|11|.|TRBJ2-7|TRBV6-5
CASSYVDEQYF
TGTGCCAGCAGTTACGTCGACGAGCAGTACTTC
>.|14|.|TRBJ1-5|TRBV2
CASSSPQQNQPQHF
TGTGCCAGCAGTTCCCCACAACAGAACCAGCCCCAGCATTTT
>.|17|TRBD2|TRBJ2-3|TRBV7-9
CASSLVGGRPLTDTQYF
TGTGCCAGCAGCTTAGTCGGGGGGAGGCCCCTCACAGATACGCAGTATTTT